The 32 T cell receptor beta chains below come from one sample, sequenced in a study of cytomegalovirus exposure and HLA in healthy donors. PCR was performed using 60 Vbeta and 13 Jbeta primers. Sequenced by immunoSEQ multiplex PCR; TCRdb stores in-frame clones only, minus some. The data hold under 200,000 clones, with around 83% observed a single time. Sample: PBMCs. The receptors were sampled from a young woman in good health and CMV-seronegative.

The chain joins TRBV6-5 to TRBJ2-7; D call uncertain. The germline CDR1 and CDR2 sequences are MNHEY and SVGAGI. V was trimmed by 2 bases and J by 2 bases, leaving 10 bases between them. CDR3 size: 14 residues. This chain's CDR3 is CASSYRVSPYEQYF. As DNA, the CDR3 is TGTGCCAGCAGTTACCGGGTATCCCCCTACGAGCAGTACTTC.

The V and J genes are TRBV4-1 and TRBJ2-7; D possibly corresponds to TRBD2 (5 bases). Trimming cost V 0 bases and J 0 bases, with 9 bases left between them. This CDR3 spans 15 amino acids. Germline V CDR1 and CDR2: MGHRA, YSYEKL. The DNA for the CDR3 is TGCGCCAGCAGCCAAGATCTTGGGAGCTCCTACGAGCAGTACTTC. This encodes CASSQDLGSSYEQYF.

The rearrangement joins TRBV7-6 to TRBJ1-2; 9 bases agree with TRBD1. CDR1 is SGHVS, CDR2 FNYEAQ, per germline. V shed 6 bases and J 6 bases; nucleotides not matched to a gene: 14. The CDR3 loop spans 16 amino acids. Written as DNA, the CDR3 is TGTGCCAGCAGTTTAACCGGGACAGGGTCCCAGAATGGCTACACCTTC. Translated: CASSLTGTGSQNGYTF. The full variable domain, completed using reference TRBV7-6 and TRBJ1-2, is GAGVSQSPRYKVTKRGQDVALRCDPISGHVSLYWYRQALGQGPEFLTYFNYEAQQDKSGLPNDRFSAERPEGSISTLTIQRTEQRDSAMYRCASSLTGTGSQNGYTFGSGTRLTVV.

There are a few counts of this clone. The CDR3 region is CASIVGLAGTGELFF. The CDR3 nucleotides read TGTGCCAGCATTGTAGGACTAGCAGGCACCGGGGAGCTGTTTTTT. The V call is TRBV7-9, the J call TRBJ2-2; 8 bases line up with TRBD2. Germline V gene sequence: CDR1 SEHNR, CDR2 FQNEAQ (reference sequence). The CDR3 contains 15 residues. Trimming removed 7 bases from V and 4 bases from J; junction bases left unmatched: 8.

The rearrangement joins TRBV11-2 to TRBJ1-5; possibly TRBD1 for D (6 bases). The V and J ends lost 5 bases and 10 bases respectively, with 12 bases between them. The germline gives CDR1 SGHAT, CDR2 FQNNGV. The CDR3 length is 12 residues. CDR3 sequence: CASSIQGSPQHF. The CDR3 DNA is TGTGCCAGCAGCATCCAGGGGTCCCCCCAGCATTTT.

Only a few counts were recorded for this clone. The chain has TRBV11-3 and TRBJ1-1; possibly TRBD1 for D (6 bases). Looked up from germline, CDR1 is SGHNT and CDR2 is YENEEA. V was trimmed by 6 bases and J by 0 bases, leaving 17 bases between them. CDR3 size: 16 residues. CDR3: CASSPGGQSLNTEAFF. CDR3 nucleotide sequence: TGTGCCAGCAGTCCTGGCGGACAGAGCTTGAACACTGAAGCTTTCTTT. Together with reference TRBV11-3 and TRBJ1-1, the CDR3 gives the full variable domain: EAGVVQSPRYKIIEKKQPVAFWCNPISGHNTLYWYLQNLGQGPELLIRYENEEAVDDSQLPKDRFSAERLKGVDSTLKIQPAELGDSAVYLCASSPGGQSLNTEAFFGQGTRLTVV.

The chain couples TRBV5-4 to TRBJ1-3; a weak D match, TRBD1 (5 bases). V dropped 3 bases and J dropped 0 bases, with 13 bases sitting between them. The CDR3 covers 16 residues. The germline gives CDR1 SGHNT, CDR2 YYREEE (reference sequence). For the CDR3, the DNA is TGTGCCAGCAGCTCCATGGGGGGAAGCTCTGGAAACACCATATATTTT. Translating gives CASSSMGGSSGNTIYF.

The chain combines TRBV6-1 with TRBJ1-1; D unresolved. CDR1 is MNHNS, CDR2 SASEGT, per germline. The ends were cut back, 6 bases at V and 1 base at J, with 9 bases in the middle. CDR3 size: 13 residues. The chain's CDR3 is CASRSGRNTEAFF. The CDR3 DNA sequence: TGTGCCAGCAGGTCGGGTCGGAACACTGAAGCTTTCTTT.

The rearrangement joins TRBV2 to TRBJ1-1; D gene unclear. Germline CDR1 SNHLY, CDR2 FYNNEI. Trimming shortened V by 2 bases and J by 7 bases, and 14 bases separated the two germline ends. The CDR3 is made up of 14 amino acids. DNA for the CDR3: TGTGCCAGCAGTGAATCCGAAAGAGGGTTTGAAGCTTTCTTT. Translating it yields CASSESERGFEAFF.

The chain uses TRBV19 and TRBJ1-2; maybe TRBD1 (6 bases). Trimming pared 5 bases from V and 4 bases from J, leaving 14 bases between. Germline CDR1 reads LNHDA; CDR2 reads SQIVND (reference sequence). The length of the CDR3 is 14 residues. CDR3 coding DNA: TGTGCCAGTAGTTTCTCGACAGGCAGCTATGGCTACACCTTC. It is translated as CASSFSTGSYGYTF.

The chain carries TRBV5-4 and TRBJ2-1, with D perhaps matching TRBD2 (5 bases). V was cut by 5 bases and J by 5 bases, with 11 bases left in between. Germline CDR1 is SGHNT and CDR2 is YYREEE (reference sequence). The CDR3 sequence is 13 residues long. The CDR3 sequence: CASSRGWDNEQFF. The CDR3 coding sequence is TGTGCCAGCAGTCGCGGGTGGGACAATGAGCAGTTCTTC. Complete variable domain (other parts from reference TRBV5-4 and TRBJ2-1): ETGVTQSPTHLIKTRGQQVTLRCSSQSGHNTVSWYQQALGQGPQFIFQYYREEENGRGNFPPRFSGLQFPNYSSELNVNALELDDSALYLCASSRGWDNEQFFGPGTRLTVL.

This clone has only one observation. The chain couples TRBV16 to TRBJ2-6, with 10 bases matching TRBD1. After removal of 4 bases from V and 1 base from J, the junction contained 4 bases not matched to a gene. The CDR3 totals 17 residues. Germline V CDR1 and CDR2: KGHSY, FQNENV. CDR3 loop: CASSPGQGGSGANVLTF. The CDR3 DNA reads TGTGCCAGCAGCCCCGGACAGGGGGGATCTGGGGCCAACGTCCTGACTTTC.

The chain recombines TRBV9 with TRBJ2-1, with no clear D. Trimming took off 3 bases at V and 4 bases at J, with 11 bases between the two ends. Germline CDR1 is SGDLS and CDR2 is YYNGEE. The CDR3 extends over 14 amino acids. The CDR3 sequence: CASSGSYAYNEQFF. As DNA, the CDR3 is TGTGCCAGCAGCGGGTCCTACGCTTACAATGAGCAGTTCTTC.

This rearrangement joins TRBV4-2 to TRBJ2-1, with no clear D. The germline V gene encodes CDR1 LGHNA and CDR2 YNFKEQ. V dropped 4 bases and J dropped 5 bases, with 6 bases sitting between them. This CDR3 spans 12 amino acids. CDR3 sequence (DNA): TGTGCCAGCAGCCCCACGGACAATGAGCAGTTCTTC. Its translation is CASSPTDNEQFF.

The chain employs TRBV19 and TRBJ1-5; 9 positions match TRBD1. V shed 5 bases and J 7 bases; nucleotides not matched to a gene: 9. The CDR3 is made up of 15 amino acids. CDR1 is LNHDA and CDR2 is SQIVND in the germline V gene (reference sequence). The CDR3 DNA follows: TGTGCCAGTAGTGTCGGACAGGGGTGGGGGCAGCCCCAGCATTTT. Protein sequence: CASSVGQGWGQPQHF.

The chain uses TRBV10-3 and TRBJ2-5, with 10 bases aligning to TRBD1. The V and J ends lost 7 bases and 5 bases, in that order; junction bases with no gene match: 7. This CDR3 comprises 14 residues. Germline CDR1 ENHRY, CDR2 SYGVKD. CDR3 sequence (DNA): TGTGCCATCAAACCGGGACAGGGGACGGAGACCCAGTACTTC. Its protein is CAIKPGQGTETQYF.

The rearrangement links TRBV10-3 to TRBJ1-5; 10 nucleotides align to TRBD1. The CDR3 sequence is 13 residues long. CDR1 ENHRY and CDR2 SYGVKD come from the germline V gene. J was trimmed by 5 bases and V by 11 bases; bases with no gene match: 6. The CDR3 nucleotides read TGTGCCTCGGGACAGGGGAATGATCAGCCCCAGCATTTT. This gives the protein CASGQGNDQPQHF.

J is TRBJ1-2 and V is TRBV9, with D maybe TRBD1 (5 bases). This CDR3 comprises 16 residues. V was cut by 4 bases and J by 4 bases, with 20 bases left in between. From germline, CDR1 is SGDLS and CDR2 YYNGEE. The CDR3 nucleotides are TGTGCCAGCAGCTCGAGGGCGGGGGAGGAGGGCTATGGCTACACCTTC. Its protein product is CASSSRAGEEGYGYTF.

This clone showed up just a few times. The chain uses TRBV6-6 and TRBJ2-7; tentative D call: TRBD1 (6 bases). Germline values: CDR1 MNHNY, CDR2 SVGAGI (reference sequence). The CDR3 runs to 13 residues. V was cut by 2 bases and J by 7 bases, with 12 bases left in between. The CDR3 loop reads CASSYDPQGEQYV. The CDR3 bases are TGTGCCAGCAGTTACGATCCCCAGGGGGAGCAGTACGTC.

V is TRBV19 and J is TRBJ2-7; 7 bases fit TRBD2. The ends lost 0 bases at V and 6 bases at J; junction bases unmatched: 11. Germline-derived CDR1 and CDR2 are LNHDA and SQIVND (reference sequence). The CDR3 runs 16 residues. The CDR3 DNA reads as TGTGCCAGTAGTATAGATCTCGGACTAGACCACCGCGAGCAGTACTTC. Protein: CASSIDLGLDHREQYF.

As to this clone: The identical CDR3 is also encoded by other nucleotide sequences in the sample. The chain joins TRBV7-6 to TRBJ2-2; D unresolved. This CDR3 has 12 residues. Germline CDR1 and CDR2: SGHVS and FNYEAQ. Trimming removed 5 bases at V and 8 bases at J, with 9 bases between. The CDR3 DNA reads as TGTGCCAGCAGCCCCTTGACTGGGGAGCTGTTTTTT. It translates to CASSPLTGELFF. The whole variable domain, filled in from reference TRBV7-6 and TRBJ2-2, reads GAGVSQSPRYKVTKRGQDVALRCDPISGHVSLYWYRQALGQGPEFLTYFNYEAQQDKSGLPNDRFSAERPEGSISTLTIQRTEQRDSAMYRCASSPLTGELFFGEGSRLTVL.

This clone was counted a single time. This CDR3 reads CASSLGGRGGYTF. CDR3 sequence (DNA): TGTGCCAGCAGCCTGGGGGGACGGGGTGGCTACACCTTC. This chain uses TRBV28 with TRBJ1-2; D possibly corresponds to TRBD1 (5 bases). Trimming removed 6 bases from V and 7 bases from J, with 15 bases in between. Germline CDR1 reads MDHEN; CDR2 reads SYDVKM. The CDR3 length is 13 residues.

This chain joins TRBV5-1 and TRBJ2-1; 7 bases agree with TRBD2. The CDR3 runs to 15 residues. Per germline, CDR1 SGHRS and CDR2 YFSETQ. With 0 bases clipped from V and 3 bases from J, the junction kept 3 bases outside the gene matches. CDR3 sequence (DNA): TGCGCCAGCAGCTTGGGGGCTAGCGGCTACAATGAGCAGTTCTTC. As protein: CASSLGASGYNEQFF.

The V gene is TRBV25-1, the J gene TRBJ1-1; perhaps TRBD1 as D (6 bases). V lost 0 bases and J 1 base, leaving 12 bases between the germline ends. The CDR3 covers 16 residues. From germline, CDR1 is MGHDK and CDR2 SYGVNS. The CDR3 is CASSEYIWGQNTEAFF. Written as DNA, the CDR3 is TGTGCCAGCAGTGAATATATCTGGGGGCAGAACACTGAAGCTTTCTTT.

This chain connects TRBV11-3 to TRBJ2-5; D perhaps matches TRBD1 (6 bases). The germline V gene encodes CDR1 SGHNT and CDR2 YENEEA. The CDR3 spans 14 residues. The V end was cut by 3 bases, the J end by 5 bases, with 13 bases between. The CDR3: CASSFLQGFETQYF. Written as DNA, the CDR3 is TGTGCCAGCAGCTTTCTACAGGGTTTCGAGACCCAGTACTTC.

This clone appeared a single time. The chain is built from TRBV29-1 and TRBJ1-2, with 9 bases aligning to TRBD1. Germline V gives CDR1 SQVTM, CDR2 ANQGSEA. Trimming cost V 1 base and J 5 bases; bases outside gene matches: 5. The CDR3 consists of 14 residues. CDR3 in DNA: TGCAGCGTTGAAGTGGGACAGGGTAGATATGGCTACACCTTC. Amino acid sequence: CSVEVGQGRYGYTF.

This CDR3 is CASSRVVTSGNYNEQFF. The DNA for the CDR3 is TGTGCCAGCAGCCGAGTGGTGACTAGCGGGAACTACAATGAGCAGTTCTTC. V and J are TRBV5-8 and TRBJ2-1, with 11 bases lining up with TRBD2. The ends lost 4 bases at V and 3 bases at J; junction bases unmatched: 9. The CDR3 extends over 17 amino acids. Per the germline V gene, CDR1 is SGHTS and CDR2 is YDEGEE. The full variable domain, its missing parts supplied by reference TRBV5-8 and TRBJ2-1, is EAGVTQSPTHLIKTRGQQATLRCSPISGHTSVYWYQQALGLGLQFLLWYDEGEERNRGNFPPRFSGRQFPNYSSELNVNALELEDSALYLCASSRVVTSGNYNEQFFGPGTRLTVL.

This rearrangement joins TRBV6-5 to TRBJ2-7, with 8 bases fitting TRBD2. V was pared by 4 bases and J by 5 bases, with 1 base of the junction left unmatched. The CDR3 is 12 amino acids. The germline V gene encodes CDR1 MNHEY and CDR2 SVGAGI. CDR3: CASSSGGDEQYF. CDR3 nucleotides: TGTGCCAGCAGTTCGGGGGGGGACGAGCAGTACTTC.

V and J are TRBV19 and TRBJ2-5, with D unclear. CDR1 LNHDA and CDR2 SQIVND come from the germline V gene (reference sequence). This CDR3 is 14 amino acids long. The V end was cut by 4 bases, the J end by 3 bases, with 12 bases between. This chain's CDR3 is CASSNHLLEETQYF. The DNA for the CDR3 is TGTGCCAGTAGTAACCACCTATTGGAAGAGACCCAGTACTTC.

V and J are TRBV6-5 and TRBJ2-1; 7 bases line up with TRBD2. The ends lost 6 bases at V and 8 bases at J; junction bases unmatched: 7. The CDR3 totals 13 residues. CDR1 and CDR2 (germline): MNHEY, SVGAGI. The CDR3 DNA follows: TGTGCCAGCAGAGGACTAGTCAGGGATGAGCAGTTCTTC. Translation gives CASRGLVRDEQFF.

The chain joins TRBV18 to TRBJ2-3; tentative D call: TRBD2 (5 bases). V gave up 3 bases and J gave up 4 bases, with 8 bases separating them. The CDR3 has 13 amino acids. Germline loops: CDR1 KGHSH, CDR2 LQKENI. This CDR3 reads CASSPPGSDTQYF. As DNA, the CDR3 is TGTGCCAGCTCACCGCCGGGATCAGATACGCAGTATTTT.

Only a few counts were recorded for this clone. The CDR3 protein is CASSVATGTIGGERETQYF. The CDR3 DNA reads TGTGCCAGCAGCGTAGCTACGGGAACAATTGGAGGGGAGAGGGAGACCCAGTACTTC. This sequence joins TRBV9 and TRBJ2-5; TRBD2 might be the D (6 bases). This CDR3 spans 19 amino acids. V lost 0 bases and J lost 5, with 26 bases in between. Germline CDR1 and CDR2: SGDLS and YYNGEE.